This T cell receptor (beta chain) was obtained from a study of T cell repertoires in cytomegalovirus infection. Study as a whole: Carrying CMV and the relevant HLA type showed in public TCR beta signatures. Study-level findings and limits: HLA-C-restricted CMV-specific TCR beta clonotypes were dominant in the ex vivo response.

A word on this clonotype: What it binds is not known.

TCRdb processed the reads anew with MiXCR; each CDR3 protein has one entry. The profile shows fewer than 900,000 distinct CDR3 sequences, about 28% of them singletons. V gave up 0 bases and J gave up 2 bases, with 8 bases separating them. Germline CDR1 reads SGHVS; CDR2 reads FQNEAQ. The CDR3 contains 15 residues. Sequenced here: cultured CD8+ T cells from PBMCs, sampled from culture after CMV antigen stimulation. The origin of this receptor is a human donor in good health (CMV status not recorded). Some clones in this sample may be carry-over from other donors' samples. V gene TRBV7-8 combines with J gene TRBJ1-3; no clear D. The CDR3 region is CASSLAGFTGNTIYF. CDR3 nucleotides: TGTGCCAGCAGCTTAGCTGGCTTCACTGGAAACACCATATATTTT.